The clone carrying this T cell receptor beta chain has only a few counts. One end of the junction is discordant with germline, which a read error may explain. Profiling relied on immunoSEQ multiplex PCR, and the TCRdb table lists in-frame clones only, not all of them. The sample contains about 230,000 clones, over 65% of which appear only once. This sample is part of a study of blood T cell repertoires in COVID-19. Overall study context: Spain, Italy and the United States supplied samples that represented acute and convalescent COVID-19.

This CDR3 spans 11 amino acids. CDR1 SGHDT and CDR2 YYEEEE come from the germline V gene. Sequencing was done on a sample of peripheral blood. The source of this sequence is a woman in her 70s with active or convalescent COVID-19. The J gene is TRBJ1-1, the V gene TRBV5-6; TRBD1 agrees at 7 bases. The CDR3 sequence: CASSLAGTEIF. The CDR3 DNA follows: TGTGCCAGCAGCTTGGCCGGGACAGAGATCTTT.